This TCR beta chain emerged from a study of blood T cell repertoires in COVID-19. About the study: Samples taken during acute and convalescent COVID-19 were collected in the United States, Italy and Spain.

The authors' processing: Estimation of nucleated cell counts was performed using reference gene primer amplification. This table comes from immunoSEQ multiplex PCR, and its TCRdb copy is limited to in-frame clones, with some not included. The DNA gave D and trimming, while V, J and clone size come from that table. The repertoire includes fewer than 250,000 clones, 85% to 90% of them detected once, and about 4.2% sits in the top ten. This receptor was obtained from a human donor in a cohort sampled during active COVID-19. Input material: peripheral blood.

CDR3 sequence: CASARQSYSGNTIYF. The CDR3 nucleotides are TGTGCCAGTGCTAGACAGTCCTACTCTGGAAACACCATATATTTT. The rearrangement links TRBV19 to TRBJ1-3; tentatively, D is TRBD1 (5 bases). Trimming left V 8 bases short and J 0 bases short, with 14 bases between. The CDR3 has 15 residues. CDR1 is LNHDA and CDR2 is SQIVND in the germline V gene (reference sequence).